One and the same sample provided the 26 T cell receptor beta chains below, sequenced in a study of CD8 T cells in Susac syndrome. Reverse transcription of about 0.45 to 1 ug RNA used random hexamers. One entry per CDR3 protein results from TCRdb running MiXCR on the immunoSEQ multiplex PCR reads. Here the sample spans roughly 180,000 distinct CDR3 sequences, approximately 95% being singletons. The sample comprised CD4+ T cells from PBMCs. These TCRs come from a human donor in good health.

The genes are TRBV18 and TRBJ2-6; D ambiguous. Germline CDR1 reads KGHSH; CDR2 reads LQKENI. The CDR3 contains 15 residues. The V end lost 6 bases, the J end lost 0 bases, and 9 bases lay between the germline ends. CDR3: CASSPRSSGANVLTF. The CDR3 bases are TGTGCCAGCTCCCCGAGAAGCTCTGGGGCCAACGTCCTGACTTTC.

This chain links TRBV18 with TRBJ2-7; 7 bases are shared with TRBD1. Germline-derived CDR1 and CDR2 are KGHSH and LQKENI. The junction had 13 bases not matched to a gene; V was cut back by 4 bases and J by 7 bases. The CDR3 consists of 15 residues. The CDR3 nucleotides read TGTGCCAGCTCACTACTGTCCCGGGACAGTTATGAGCAGTACTTC. Protein sequence: CASSLLSRDSYEQYF.

The V gene is TRBV15, the J gene TRBJ2-3; no clear D. Germline V gene data show CDR1 as LNHNV and CDR2 as YYDKDF (reference sequence). The CDR3 consists of 15 residues. V shed 0 bases and J shed 2 bases, with 9 bases lying between them. The CDR3 DNA reads as TGTGCCACCAGCAGAGAATCCCCCGACACAGATACGCAGTATTTT. Its protein product is CATSRESPDTDTQYF.

This chain uses TRBV3-1 with TRBJ2-7, with D perhaps being TRBD1 or TRBD2 (6 bases each). The germline gives CDR1 LGHDT, CDR2 YNNKEL (reference sequence). The CDR3 spans 15 residues. Trimming took off 6 bases at V and 4 bases at J, with 19 bases between the two ends. CDR3 sequence (DNA): TGTGCCAGCAGTCCCGAGGAAGGGGGAGGATACGAGCAGTACTTC. Translating gives CASSPEEGGGYEQYF.

This sequence joins TRBV30 and TRBJ2-5; D might be TRBD1 (5 bases). The CDR3 length is 12 residues. Trimming shortened V by 0 bases and J by 5 bases, and 7 bases separated the two germline ends. Germline-derived CDR1 and CDR2 are GTSNPN and SVGIG (reference sequence). For the CDR3, the DNA is TGTGCCTGGAGTGTACAGGCGGAGACCCAGTACTTC. Protein sequence: CAWSVQAETQYF.

The chain employs TRBV7-2 and TRBJ2-7, with D perhaps TRBD2 (5 bases). The CDR3 is 12 amino acids. Germline V gene data show CDR1 as SGHTA and CDR2 as FQGNSA. Trimming removed 1 base from V and 7 bases from J, with 8 bases in between. The CDR3: CASSLVRVEQYF. The CDR3 nucleotides are TGTGCCAGCAGCTTAGTGAGGGTTGAGCAGTACTTC.

The genes are TRBV5-4 and TRBJ2-2; 15 nucleotides align to TRBD2. V gave up 3 bases and J gave up 4 bases; unmatched junction bases: 1. The CDR3 is 16 amino acids. CDR1 is SGHNT, CDR2 YYREEE, per germline (reference sequence). The CDR3 coding sequence is TGTGCCAGCAGCTGGGGACTAGCGGGAGGCACCGGGGAGCTGTTTTTT. Amino acid sequence: CASSWGLAGGTGELFF. The full variable domain, completed using reference TRBV5-4 and TRBJ2-2, is ETGVTQSPTHLIKTRGQQVTLRCSSQSGHNTVSWYQQALGQGPQFIFQYYREEENGRGNFPPRFSGLQFPNYSSELNVNALELDDSALYLCASSWGLAGGTGELFFGEGSRLTVL.

The genes are TRBV20-1 and TRBJ2-3; 7 nucleotides align to TRBD2. This CDR3 is built from 14 residues. Looked up from germline, CDR1 is DFQATT and CDR2 is SNEGSKA (reference sequence). Germline trimming cut 6 bases from V and 6 bases from J; bases unmatched to any gene: 12. The CDR3: CSAHDRDYMDTQYF. The CDR3 DNA is TGCAGTGCACATGACCGGGACTATATGGATACGCAGTATTTT.

The rearrangement joins TRBV30 to TRBJ2-7; D is uncertain. The CDR3 extends over 12 amino acids. CDR1 is GTSNPN, CDR2 SVGIG, per germline (reference sequence). V was trimmed by 8 bases and J by 2 bases, leaving 13 bases between them. The CDR3 sequence is CAGTLTAYEQYF. CDR3 nucleotides: TGTGCCGGCACCCTAACAGCCTACGAGCAGTACTTC.

J is TRBJ1-2 and V is TRBV9; D call uncertain. Germline CDR1 is SGDLS and CDR2 is YYNGEE. The CDR3 runs to 17 residues. The germline V and J ends were trimmed by 0 bases and 6 bases, with 21 bases remaining between them. The CDR3 nucleotides are TGTGCCAGCAGCGTAGCGGCAGGCAGACCCCGCTATGATGGCTACACCTTC. It translates to CASSVAAGRPRYDGYTF.

The gene calls are TRBV5-6 and TRBJ2-7; 12 bases agree with TRBD2. The CDR3 length is 15 residues. V trimming: 5 bases; J trimming: 3 bases; junction bases outside the gene matches: 6. The germline CDR1 and CDR2 sequences are SGHDT and YYEEEE. CDR3 sequence: CASRQRGLAGYEQYF. In DNA, the CDR3 is TGTGCCAGCAGGCAGAGGGGACTAGCGGGCTACGAGCAGTACTTC.

The rearrangement uses TRBV5-1 and TRBJ2-7; D not resolved. CDR3 length: 13 amino acids. Trimming pared 0 bases from V and 4 bases from J, leaving 8 bases between. Germline V gives CDR1 SGHRS, CDR2 YFSETQ. The CDR3 DNA reads TGCGCCAGCAGCTTGGATGCTATTTACGAGCAGTACTTC. It translates to CASSLDAIYEQYF.

The chain carries TRBV12-3 or TRBV12-4 and TRBJ1-5; TRBD1 might be the D (5 bases). Trimming cost V 5 bases and J 1 base, with 21 bases left between them. CDR3 length: 18 amino acids. The CDR3 DNA reads as TGTGCCAGCAGTACACTCCTTGACAGTTTTGGAAGCAATCAGCCCCAGCATTTT. Protein product: CASSTLLDSFGSNQPQHF.

The chain uses TRBV7-9 and TRBJ1-1; D gene unclear. The CDR3 contains 12 residues. V dropped 3 bases and J dropped 0 bases, with 2 bases sitting between them. The V gene's germline CDR1 is SEHNR and CDR2 FQNEAQ (reference sequence). The CDR3 DNA reads as TGTGCCAGCAGCTTTATGAACACTGAAGCTTTCTTT. Translated: CASSFMNTEAFF. Based on the CDR3 plus reference TRBV7-9 and TRBJ1-1, the full variable domain is DTGVSQNPRHKITKRGQNVTFRCDPISEHNRLYWYRQTLGQGPEFLTYFQNEAQLEKSRLLSDRFSAERPKGSFSTLEIQRTEQGDSAMYLCASSFMNTEAFFGQGTRLTVV.

The chain is built from TRBV18 and TRBJ1-2; D is undetermined. CDR1 KGHSH and CDR2 LQKENI come from the germline V gene. This CDR3 comprises 15 residues. Trimming pared 3 bases from V and 8 bases from J, leaving 19 bases between. The DNA of the CDR3 is TGTGCCAGCTCACCTAGTCAGCGACTTGGAGAGGGCTACACCTTC. This encodes CASSPSQRLGEGYTF. Supplemented by reference TRBV18 and TRBJ1-2, the full variable domain reads NAGVMQNPRHLVRRRGQEARLRCSPMKGHSHVYWYRQLPEEGLKFMVYLQKENIIDESGMPKERFSAEFPKEGPSILRIQQVVRGDSAAYFCASSPSQRLGEGYTFGSGTRLTVV.

CDR3 nucleotides: TGCAGCGGGGTTAGCGGGGGAGAGACCCAGTACTTC. It yields the protein CSGVSGGETQYF. This chain joins TRBV29-1 and TRBJ2-5; TRBD2 matches at 9 bases. Per germline, CDR1 SQVTM and CDR2 ANQGSEA. V shed 7 bases and J 4 bases; nucleotides not matched to a gene: 4. This CDR3 has 12 residues.

The chain couples TRBV5-1 to TRBJ2-1; possible D gene TRBD1, 6 bases. This CDR3 has 14 residues. The germline V gene encodes CDR1 SGHRS and CDR2 YFSETQ. Trimming shortened V by 4 bases and J by 5 bases, and 13 bases separated the two germline ends. This CDR3 is CASSTKTGDNEQFF. DNA for the CDR3: TGCGCCAGCAGCACCAAGACAGGAGACAATGAGCAGTTCTTC.

The gene calls are TRBV2 and TRBJ2-3, with D unresolved. V lost 6 bases and J 4 bases, leaving 8 bases between the germline ends. There are 12 residues in the CDR3. CDR1 and CDR2 from the germline V gene are SNHLY and FYNNEI. The CDR3 loop is CASRQEADTQYF. CDR3 in DNA: TGTGCCAGCAGGCAAGAGGCAGATACGCAGTATTTT.

The gene calls are TRBV30 and TRBJ2-5, with 7 bases matching TRBD1. Germline CDR1 and CDR2: GTSNPN and SVGIG (reference sequence). The CDR3 has 14 amino acids. V shed 5 bases and J 2 bases; nucleotides not matched to a gene: 8. The CDR3 is CAWGTDRDQETQYF. The DNA for the CDR3 is TGTGCCTGGGGTACAGACAGGGATCAAGAGACCCAGTACTTC.

The chain links TRBV5-4 to TRBJ2-1; unclear D gene. The ends were cut back, 0 bases at V and 8 bases at J, with 9 bases in the middle. The CDR3 extends over 13 amino acids. Germline lookup yields CDR1 SGHNT and CDR2 YYREEE (reference sequence). The CDR3 bases are TGTGCCAGCAGCTTGGCTGGGTTAGATGAGCAGTTCTTC. It codes for CASSLAGLDEQFF.

The CDR3 reads CASNNVSGGLNNEQFF. In nucleotides, the CDR3 is TGTGCCAGCAACAATGTATCGGGGGGCCTAAACAATGAGCAGTTCTTC. The chain joins TRBV4-2 to TRBJ2-1; TRBD2 is a possible D gene (7 bases). This CDR3 comprises 16 residues. The V and J ends lost 7 bases and 5 bases respectively, with 21 bases between them. Per the germline V gene, CDR1 is LGHNA and CDR2 is YNFKEQ.

The chain carries TRBV6-1 and TRBJ2-1; D unclear. Germline values: CDR1 MNHNS, CDR2 SASEGT. V was trimmed by 2 bases and J by 6 bases, leaving 11 bases between them. This CDR3 is built from 14 residues. CDR3 loop: CASSERVAGNEQFF. The DNA for the CDR3 is TGTGCCAGCAGTGAAAGGGTAGCCGGCAATGAGCAGTTCTTC.

The chain couples TRBV30 to TRBJ2-3, with 15 bases identical to TRBD2. Trimming at V came to 2 bases and at J to 5 bases, leaving 5 bases not matched to a gene. In germline, CDR1 is GTSNPN, CDR2 SVGIG (reference sequence). The CDR3 has 16 residues. The CDR3 nucleotides read TGTGCCTGGAGTCGGACTAGCGGGAGGGCGGGAGATACGCAGTATTTT. Its translation: CAWSRTSGRAGDTQYF.

The V gene is TRBV24-1, the J gene TRBJ2-1, with D hard to call. Trimming cost V 1 base and J 9 bases, with 9 bases left between them. This CDR3 has 13 residues. Looked up from germline, CDR1 is KGHDR and CDR2 is SFDVKD. CDR3 loop: CATSDFWVREQFF. CDR3 sequence (DNA): TGTGCCACCAGTGATTTTTGGGTTCGTGAGCAGTTCTTC.

This clonotype came up once. The chain is built from TRBV20-1 and TRBJ2-7; D may be TRBD2 (6 bases). The germline gives CDR1 DFQATT, CDR2 SNEGSKA (reference sequence). The CDR3 has 13 residues. Trimming took 3 bases from V and 5 from J, leaving 14 bases between them. The CDR3 loop reads CSASLTSANEQYF. CDR3 sequence (DNA): TGCAGTGCTAGTCTGACTAGTGCTAACGAGCAGTACTTC.

The rearrangement uses TRBV23-1 and TRBJ1-5; possibly TRBD1 for D (6 bases). TRBV23-1 has ORF status, its function being uncertain. This CDR3 has 13 amino acids. The V end was cut by 8 bases, the J end by 6 bases, with 14 bases between. The CDR3 protein is CASLRTEGQPQHF. The CDR3 coding sequence is TGCGCCAGCCTCCGGACAGAGGGTCAGCCCCAGCATTTT.